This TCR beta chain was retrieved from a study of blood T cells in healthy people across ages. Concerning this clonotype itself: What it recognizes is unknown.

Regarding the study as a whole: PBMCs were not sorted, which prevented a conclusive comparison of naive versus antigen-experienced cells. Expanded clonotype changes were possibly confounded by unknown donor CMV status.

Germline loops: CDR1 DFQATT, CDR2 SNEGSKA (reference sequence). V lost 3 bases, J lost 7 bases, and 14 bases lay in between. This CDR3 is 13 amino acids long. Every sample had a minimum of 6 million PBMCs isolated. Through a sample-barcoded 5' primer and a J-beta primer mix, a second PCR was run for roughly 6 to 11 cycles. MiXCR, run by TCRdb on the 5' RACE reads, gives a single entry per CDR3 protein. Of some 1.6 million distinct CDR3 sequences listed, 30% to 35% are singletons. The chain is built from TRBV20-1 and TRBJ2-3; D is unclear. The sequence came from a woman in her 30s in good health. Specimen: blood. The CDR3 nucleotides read TGCAGTGCTAGGTGGCGGAGTGGCTATACGCAGTATTTT. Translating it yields CSARWRSGYTQYF.